The 9 T cell receptor beta chains below were found in one sample sequenced in a study of T cell repertoires in cytomegalovirus infection. No cognate antigen is known for these TCRs. A single record per CDR3 protein comes from TCRdb applying MiXCR to the reads. The profile covers about 830,000 distinct CDR3 sequences, with about 33% appearing a single time and around 12% taken by the ten largest. Specimen: cultured CD8+ T cells from PBMCs, collected from culture after CMV antigen stimulation. Every receptor here comes from a human donor in good health (CMV status not recorded). Some clones in this sample may be carry-over from other donors' samples.

This clonotype has more than one count but fewer than ten. This chain uses TRBV7-9 with TRBJ2-4; perhaps D is TRBD1 or TRBD2 (5 bases each). Between the trimmed V and J ends, which lost 5 bases and 1 base, there was a span of 18 bases. This CDR3 region has 17 residues. Per germline, CDR1 SEHNR and CDR2 FQNEAQ (reference sequence). The CDR3 is CASSPPGRDEAKNIQYF. DNA for the CDR3: TGTGCCAGCAGCCCCCCTGGAAGGGACGAGGCCAAAAACATTCAGTACTTC.

This clonotype came up a few times. V and J are TRBV7-6 and TRBJ2-1; no reliable D call. Germline-derived CDR1 and CDR2 are SGHVS and FNYEAQ. V was clipped by 1 base and J by 0 bases, with 13 bases between them. The CDR3 consists of 17 residues. The CDR3 spells CASSLEGYMSSYNEQFF. CDR3 in DNA: TGTGCCAGCAGCTTAGAGGGCTACATGAGCTCCTACAATGAGCAGTTCTTC.

The V gene is TRBV24-1, the J gene TRBJ2-1, with D hard to call. V was trimmed by 2 bases and J by 5 bases, leaving 15 bases between them. The CDR3 runs to 16 residues. Germline V gene sequence: CDR1 KGHDR, CDR2 SFDVKD. The CDR3 reads CATSDYESRGHNEQFF. CDR3 sequence (DNA): TGTGCCACCAGTGATTACGAGTCGCGTGGTCACAATGAGCAGTTCTTC.

The chain carries TRBV10-3 and TRBJ1-2; 7 nucleotides line up with TRBD1. V lost 1 base and J lost 8; bases outside the gene matches: 7. Germline CDR1 ENHRY, CDR2 SYGVKD. CDR3 length equals 14 residues. The CDR3 bases are TGTGCCATCAGTGAGTTGGAGGGGGCGAGGGGCTACACCTTC. Its protein product is CAISELEGARGYTF.

CDR3 protein: CASRTNRGLWIIGYTF. The CDR3 bases are TGTGCCAGCAGAACAAACAGGGGGCTCTGGATAATTGGCTACACCTTC. The V call is TRBV6-2 or TRBV6-3, the J call TRBJ1-2, with TRBD1 matching 9 bases. The CDR3 has 16 residues. In germline, CDR1 is MNHEY, CDR2 SVGEGT. With 6 bases clipped from V and 7 bases from J, the junction kept 15 bases outside the gene matches.

J is TRBJ2-5 and V is TRBV6-2 or TRBV6-3; 15 bases agree with TRBD2. Germline V lookup: CDR1 MNHEY, CDR2 SVGEGT. J was trimmed by 2 bases and V by 0 bases; bases with no gene match: 4. The CDR3 runs 18 residues. CDR3 DNA: TGTGCCAGCAGTTACTCCGGACTAGCGGGGGGGCTTCAAGAGACCCAGTACTTC. It codes for CASSYSGLAGGLQETQYF.

This chain links TRBV24-1 with TRBJ2-3; D remains ambiguous. V was cut by 1 base and J by 2 bases, with 6 bases left in between. The germline CDR1 and CDR2 sequences are KGHDR and SFDVKD. The CDR3 loop spans 14 amino acids. The CDR3 here is CATSDFLPTDTQYF. CDR3 nucleotide sequence: TGTGCCACCAGTGATTTTCTTCCCACAGATACGCAGTATTTT.

The genes are TRBV6-1 and TRBJ2-1; D may correspond to TRBD1 or TRBD2 (5 bases each). The CDR3 covers 13 residues. Trimming cost V 1 base and J 7 bases, with 8 bases left between them. Germline V lookup: CDR1 MNHNS, CDR2 SASEGT. The CDR3 nucleotides read TGTGCCAGCAGTGAAGTCGGGACGAATGAGCAGTTCTTC. Translating it yields CASSEVGTNEQFF.

This clonotype was seen only once. The chain links TRBV28 to TRBJ2-7; 8 positions agree with TRBD2. This CDR3 region has 16 residues. The J segment lost 0 bases and the V segment lost 4 bases, leaving 8 bases of the junction unmatched. Germline-derived CDR1 and CDR2 are MDHEN and SYDVKM. The CDR3 loop is CASSSPRGEVSYEQYV. CDR3 nucleotides: TGTGCCAGCAGTTCTCCGCGGGGGGAGGTCTCCTACGAGCAGTACGTC.